The clone carrying this TCR beta chain turned up a few times. Its matching antigen is unknown. Relative to the germline gene, one junction end is altered; a read error may explain this. The record originates from a study of CD8+ T cells in alopecia areata. Study outcomes and limitations: Whereas mice showed it more clearly, TCR sharing across patients was murkier, possibly because of HLA.

RNA extraction was followed by reverse transcription into cDNA, which acted as the sequencing template. Here immunoSEQ multiplex PCR was the method, and the copy in TCRdb shows in-frame clones only, minus some. This sample yields under 150,000 clones, of which less than 75% are seen a single time; around 34% belongs to the top ten. The clonotype was recovered from a human donor in good health. Sample: CD8+ T cells sorted from blood.

The CDR3 sequence is CASTLGQSEQFF. In DNA form, the CDR3 reads TGTGCCAGCACCTTAGGGCAGTCTGAGCAGTTCTTC. The gene calls are TRBV7-6 and TRBJ2-1, with unresolved D. The CDR3 contains 12 residues. From germline, CDR1 is SGHVS and CDR2 FNYEAQ. Drawing the rest from reference TRBV7-6 and TRBJ2-1, the complete variable domain is GAGVSQSPRYKVTKRGQDVALRCDPISGHVSLYWYRQALGQGPEFLTYFNYEAQQDKSGLPNDRFSAERPEGSISTLTIQRTEQRDSAMYRCASTLGQSEQFFGPGTRLTVL.